Below, 26 T cell receptor beta chains from the same sample are listed, as sequenced in a study of blood T cell repertoires in COVID-19. Generated by immunoSEQ multiplex PCR, the TCRdb table keeps only in-frame clones and is missing some. The top ten clones hold 0.7% to 1% of a sample with approximately 500,000 clones, 89% of them seen once. Sample: peripheral blood. The receptors stem from a man aged 18 to 29 with COVID-19, enrolled during active disease.

The rearrangement joins TRBV7-3 to TRBJ2-2; D may be TRBD1 (6 bases). CDR3 length: 14 amino acids. The V gene lost 5 bases and the J gene lost 6 bases, with 13 bases spanning the gap. Germline-derived CDR1 and CDR2 are SGHTA and FQGTGA. The CDR3 sequence: CASSTRQAAGELFF. CDR3 nucleotide sequence: TGTGCCAGCAGCACTCGACAGGCGGCCGGGGAGCTGTTTTTT.

The chain has TRBV21-1 and TRBJ1-6; the D call of TRBD1 is as the table states it, not checked on the DNA. TRBV21-1 is listed as a pseudogene. The CDR3 totals 16 residues. As DNA, the CDR3 is TGTGCCAGCAGCAAAACGCAGGCCGACTATAATTCACCCCTCCACTTT. This codes for CASSKTQADYNSPLHF.

The V gene is TRBV5-4, the J gene TRBJ2-3, with D possibly matching TRBD2 (6 bases). CDR1 is SGHNT, CDR2 YYREEE, per germline (reference sequence). V lost 4 bases to trimming and J lost 2 bases, with 14 bases between them. The CDR3 has 15 amino acids. The CDR3 here is CASSPGGTLTDTQYF. The CDR3 bases are TGTGCCAGCAGCCCCGGGGGTACTCTCACAGATACGCAGTATTTT.

In DNA, the CDR3 is TGTGCCAGCAGTTCCTCCCGGACAGGGAACACCGGGGAGCTGTTTTTT. Translated, it gives CASSSSRTGNTGELFF. The V gene is TRBV6-2 or TRBV6-3, the J gene TRBJ2-2; 7 nucleotides match TRBD1. Germline-derived CDR1 and CDR2 are MNHEY and SVGEGT. This CDR3 region has 16 residues. With V trimmed by 4 bases and J by 1 base, 6 bases remained unmatched.

This CDR3 reads CASRINSGGYNEQFF. CDR3 bases: TGTGCCAGCAGGATTAACAGCGGCGGCTACAATGAGCAGTTCTTC. The chain is built from TRBV3-1 (or the pseudogene TRBV3-2) and TRBJ2-1; D might be TRBD2 (5 bases). CDR3 length equals 15 residues. Germline assignment: CDR1 LGHDT and CDR2 YNNKEL (reference sequence). Trimming removed 6 bases at V and 3 bases at J, with 15 bases between.

The rearrangement uses TRBV14 and TRBJ1-2, with a weak D call TRBD1 (6 bases). With 1 base removed from V and 8 bases from J, the gap between germline ends came to 14 bases. Germline V gene lookup returns CDR1 SGHDN and CDR2 FVKESK. This CDR3 is 14 amino acids long. In DNA, the CDR3 is TGTGCCAGCAGCCAAGTTGATCAGGGGTTCGGCTACACCTTC. Residues: CASSQVDQGFGYTF. Filled out from reference TRBV14 and TRBJ1-2, the complete variable domain reads EAGVTQFPSHSVIEKGQTVTLRCDPISGHDNLYWYRRVMGKEIKFLLHFVKESKQDESGMPNNRFLAERTGGTYSTLKVQPAELEDSGVYFCASSQVDQGFGYTFGSGTRLTVV.

The chain couples TRBV6-5 to TRBJ2-6; D is unclear. The CDR3 loop spans 16 amino acids. Trimming shortened V by 0 bases and J by 2 bases, and 8 bases separated the two germline ends. Germline V lookup: CDR1 MNHEY, CDR2 SVGAGI. The CDR3 reads CASSYSWQTGANVLTF. In DNA, the CDR3 is TGTGCCAGCAGTTACTCTTGGCAGACTGGGGCCAACGTCCTGACTTTC.

Here the CDR3 reads CASSVERAGEKLFF. DNA for the CDR3: TGTGCCAGCAGTGTGGAAAGGGCGGGTGAAAAACTGTTTTTT. V gene TRBV2 combines with J gene TRBJ1-4; D is unresolved. V lost 4 bases to trimming and J lost 7 bases, with 13 bases between them. Germline CDR1 is SNHLY and CDR2 is FYNNEI. This CDR3 has 14 amino acids.

V usage is TRBV7-3 and J usage is TRBJ2-3; 9 bases map to TRBD1. V gave up 5 bases and J gave up 4 bases; unmatched junction bases: 7. Germline CDR1 reads SGHTA; CDR2 reads FQGTGA. The CDR3 spans 15 residues. This chain's CDR3 is CASSPDRGRSDTQYF. CDR3 in DNA: TGTGCCAGCAGCCCGGACAGGGGCAGGTCAGATACGCAGTATTTT.

This clone was recorded only once. The rearrangement joins TRBV5-4 to TRBJ1-5, with D perhaps TRBD1 (6 bases). The CDR3 spans 14 residues. The germline V and J ends were trimmed by 5 bases and 6 bases, with 15 bases remaining between them. Looked up from germline, CDR1 is SGHNT and CDR2 is YYREEE (reference sequence). The CDR3, as DNA: TGTGCCAGCAGTCTACAGGGTAAGGGTCAGCCCCAGCATTTT. It is translated as CASSLQGKGQPQHF.

The V and J genes are TRBV5-1 and TRBJ1-2; a weak D match, TRBD1 (5 bases). The V end was cut by 4 bases, the J end by 4 bases, with 14 bases between. CDR3 size: 14 residues. The V gene's germline CDR1 is SGHRS and CDR2 YFSETQ. The CDR3 DNA sequence: TGCGCCAGCAGCGATCAGGGAATCGGCTATGGCTACACCTTC. The encoded protein is CASSDQGIGYGYTF.

The genes are TRBV4-1 and TRBJ2-1; 8 bases align to TRBD2. The CDR3 is 17 amino acids. Germline V gives CDR1 MGHRA, CDR2 YSYEKL. With V trimmed by 4 bases and J by 0 bases, 8 bases remained unmatched. The DNA for the CDR3 is TGCGCCAGCAGCCCCGCTGCCGGGAGGGGCTCCTACAATGAGCAGTTCTTC. Amino acid sequence: CASSPAAGRGSYNEQFF.

The gene calls are TRBV6-4 and TRBJ2-1; TRBD2 agrees at 10 bases. In germline, CDR1 is MRHNA, CDR2 SNTAGT. V lost 4 bases to trimming and J lost 4 bases; unmatched junction nucleotides: 4. This CDR3 is built from 15 residues. The CDR3 nucleotides read TGTGCCAGCAGTGTAGGACTAGCGGAATACAATGAGCAGTTCTTC. Protein sequence: CASSVGLAEYNEQFF.

V is TRBV19 and J is TRBJ2-6; D is perhaps TRBD2 (5 bases). Trimming shortened V by 2 bases and J by 0 bases, and 14 bases separated the two germline ends. The V gene's germline CDR1 is LNHDA and CDR2 SQIVND (reference sequence). This CDR3 is 18 amino acids long. The CDR3 region is CASSIPTRYSSGANVLTF. In DNA form, the CDR3 reads TGTGCCAGTAGTATACCAACTAGGTACTCCTCTGGGGCCAACGTCCTGACTTTC.

The chain is built from TRBV7-2 and TRBJ2-3; D is unresolved. CDR1 is SGHTA, CDR2 FQGNSA, per germline. The V and J ends lost 8 bases and 2 bases respectively, with 11 bases between them. The CDR3 spans 13 residues. The CDR3 reads CASAKPLTDTQYF. The DNA of the CDR3 is TGTGCCAGCGCTAAACCGCTCACAGATACGCAGTATTTT.

This chain joins TRBV19 and TRBJ1-5; TRBD1 is a possible D gene (5 bases). The CDR3 contains 14 residues. Trimming took 5 bases from V and 2 from J, leaving 10 bases between them. The germline V gene has CDR1 LNHDA and CDR2 SQIVND (reference sequence). CDR3 in DNA: TGTGCCAGTAGTCCGACGGGGGGCAATCAGCCCCAGCATTTT. Its translation: CASSPTGGNQPQHF.

In its sample, this clone was seen a few times. The rearrangement links TRBV15 to TRBJ2-1; 9 bases map to TRBD1. The CDR3 runs 16 residues. J gave up 8 bases and V 0 bases, and 8 bases lay outside the gene matches. CDR1 LNHNV and CDR2 YYDKDF come from the germline V gene (reference sequence). The CDR3 DNA reads TGTGCCACCAGCAGAGATCGGGACAGGGCCGTCGATGAGCAGTTCTTC. This encodes CATSRDRDRAVDEQFF.

This rearrangement joins TRBV27 to TRBJ2-5, with 8 bases fitting TRBD1. The CDR3 runs to 17 residues. Germline CDR1 is MNHEY and CDR2 is SMNVEV (reference sequence). The trim removed 5 bases at V and 5 bases at J, leaving 16 bases unmatched. The CDR3 loop is CASSTTVARGLVETQYF. The CDR3, as DNA: TGTGCCAGCAGTACCACGGTTGCCAGGGGGCTTGTTGAGACCCAGTACTTC.

This chain links TRBV29-1 with TRBJ1-2; 10 bases fit TRBD1. The V segment lost 3 bases and the J segment 7 bases; nucleotides outside the gene matches: 11. The germline V gene encodes CDR1 SQVTM and CDR2 ANQGSEA. The CDR3 extends over 15 amino acids. CDR3: CSVEGETGGASGYTF. CDR3 sequence (DNA): TGCAGCGTTGAGGGCGAGACAGGGGGCGCTTCTGGCTACACCTTC.

The DNA for the CDR3 is TGTGCCAGCGGCCTAGGGGCGCGAACTGAAGCTTTCTTT. Translated: CASGLGARTEAFF. The V gene is TRBV12-3 or TRBV12-4, the J gene TRBJ1-1; tentatively, D is TRBD1 (5 bases). V was cut by 8 bases and J by 5 bases, with 15 bases left in between. The CDR3 is 13 amino acids.

The genes are TRBV30 and TRBJ2-1, with 10 bases matching TRBD2. This CDR3 region has 14 residues. CDR1 GTSNPN and CDR2 SVGIG come from the germline V gene (reference sequence). The junction had 0 bases not matched to a gene; V was cut back by 0 bases and J by 4 bases. The CDR3 reads CAWSVTSGYNEQFF. In DNA form, the CDR3 reads TGTGCCTGGAGTGTGACTAGCGGGTACAATGAGCAGTTCTTC.

The rearrangement joins TRBV2 to TRBJ1-2, with a weak D call TRBD1 (6 bases). The V gene lost 6 bases and the J gene lost 4 bases, with 9 bases spanning the gap. Germline V gene sequence: CDR1 SNHLY, CDR2 FYNNEI. This CDR3 is 12 amino acids long. CDR3 bases: TGTGCCAGCAGCGTGGACAGCTATGGCTACACCTTC. As protein: CASSVDSYGYTF.

This clone was found once. This CDR3 reads CASSSTGRSPLHF. CDR3 sequence (DNA): TGTGCCAGCAGTTCGACAGGGCGATCACCCCTCCACTTT. The chain employs TRBV5-4 and TRBJ1-6, with 7 positions matching TRBD1. Losses at the gene ends were 5 bases for V and 10 bases for J; bases not matched to a gene: 6. This CDR3 has 13 residues. The germline gives CDR1 SGHNT, CDR2 YYREEE (reference sequence).

V gene TRBV6-1 combines with J gene TRBJ2-1, with 12 bases aligning to TRBD2. After removal of 4 bases from V and 9 bases from J, the junction contained 19 bases not matched to a gene. CDR1 and CDR2 from the germline V gene are MNHNS and SASEGT. The CDR3 runs to 19 residues. The CDR3: CASSGGLAGPIHYSGEQFF. DNA of the CDR3: TGTGCCAGCAGTGGGGGACTAGCGGGCCCGATTCACTACAGCGGTGAGCAGTTCTTC.

Written as DNA, the CDR3 is TGTGCCAGCAGTGAAGCGCTATTGAGGGGGGGATACGAGCAGTACTTC. This sequence encodes CASSEALLRGGYEQYF. The gene calls are TRBV6-1 and TRBJ2-7; D possibly corresponds to TRBD2 (7 bases). Germline V gene lookup returns CDR1 MNHNS and CDR2 SASEGT. The CDR3 totals 16 residues. Trimming pared 0 bases from V and 4 bases from J, leaving 16 bases between.

This clone was detected only a few times. The chain combines TRBV5-5 with TRBJ2-7, with D tentatively TRBD1 (6 bases). V lost 7 bases, J lost 2 bases, and 16 bases lay in between. The CDR3 runs to 14 residues. The germline V gene encodes CDR1 SGHKS and CDR2 YYEKEE (reference sequence). The CDR3 DNA reads TGTGCCAGCGGACCGGAAGGGGGAGCCTACGAGCAGTACTTC. Encoded protein: CASGPEGGAYEQYF.